The T cell receptor (beta chain) under discussion was sequenced for a study of cytotoxic CD8 clonotypes in ibrutinib-treated CLL (dated by TCRdb to the early 2020s). Regarding the study in general: The cohort included roughly 15 treatment-naive and 11 relapsed/refractory patients; some 18 were IGHV unmutated. Patients were still on ibrutinib when every remission and progressive disease sample was collected. The response samples were drawn at a median of 12 months into treatment, with a range of about 6 to 36 months. An average of about 260,000 productive templates and 80,000 to 95,000 productive rearrangements was obtained per sample. Longitudinal samples were available for about 30% of the 86 trial participants. Responses were partial in roughly 25 patients and complete in 2; after median around 65 months follow-up, about 14 stayed in remission and approximately 12 progressed. Cryopreserved peripheral blood mononuclear cells were obtained prior to treatment, at the time of response, and at either disease progression or sustained remission.

On a MiSeq, deep resolution sequencing aimed for a depth between 1 in 1 million and 1 in 200,000 T cells, with each clonotype covered 10x on average. TCR beta libraries were generated with the immunoSEQ hsTCRB Kit. The paper's processing steps were these. ImmunoSEQ Data Assistant and ImmunoSEQ Analyzer were used for data analysis, and V, D and J genes were assigned according to IMGT definitions. Clonality, which ranges from 0 to 1, was calculated by subtracting the normalized Shannon entropy of productive rearrangement frequencies from one. Only overrepresented clonotypes making up at least 0.05% of each patient's repertoire were included in the public clonotype analysis. Approximately 14 age-matched healthy donor repertoires from immuneACCESS were used as controls for clonality. TCRdb retrieved this table from immuneACCESS and kept in-frame rearrangements only. Not all clones are present; in checked studies, unresolved V genes account for under half, and no reason is known for the remainder. That table gives V, J and clone size, and the DNA gave D and trimming. The sample table contains fewer than 150,000 clones; only one count was recorded for roughly 84% of them. In total, the top ten clones hold 3.3% of the sample.

The sample's time point label is to be understood as: roughly 25 months on ibrutinib. For TCR beta library preparation, about 1.8 micrograms of genomic DNA were isolated from cryopreserved PBMCs. Longitudinal blood samples from CLL patients receiving ibrutinib monotherapy were subjected to high-throughput TCR beta sequencing. The patients were enrolled in a single-center, open-label phase 2 trial of ibrutinib monotherapy. V gives up 2 bases and J gives up 1 base, and the segment between their germline ends measures 5 bases. From the cysteine through the phenylalanine, the CDR3 covers 14 amino acids. The DNA shown is the 42-base CDR3, in frame from base 1. The germline V gene encodes CDR1 MDHEN and CDR2 SYDVKM. Comment on this clone: What antigen it recognizes has not been identified. No clone much larger than this one lies a single base away; base qualities are absent.

What the research found in general, with its limitations: At baseline, clonality was higher than in age-matched healthy donors and showed a strong correlation with circulating CD8+ T-cell counts. Public clonotypes were rare and either shrank or stayed stable during treatment, and the rise in clonality at ibrutinib response reflected expansion of private clonotypes. At ibrutinib response clonality went up, during sustained remission it held steady, and at progression it dropped back toward baseline. Sampling times were not matched between patients in sustained remission and patients whose disease was progressing, and lymph node repertoires were not examined.

The TCR comes from a human donor with chronic lymphocytic leukemia. Source: PBMCs, taken after 24 months of ibrutinib treatment. This chain is built from TRBV28 and TRBJ2-2; 5 matching bases give a weak D call of TRBD1. DNA sequence: TGTGCCAGCAGTTTACAGGGGAACACCGGGGAGCTGTTTTTT. Its protein reads: CASSLQGNTGELFF. The CDR3, completed at both ends by the reference TRBV28 and TRBJ2-2 genes, gives the full variable domain DVKVTQSSRYLVKRTGEKVFLECVQDMDHENMFWYRQDPGLGLRLIYFSYDVKMKEKGDIPEGYSVSREKKERFSLILESASTNQTSMYLCASSLQGNTGELFFGEGSRLTVL.